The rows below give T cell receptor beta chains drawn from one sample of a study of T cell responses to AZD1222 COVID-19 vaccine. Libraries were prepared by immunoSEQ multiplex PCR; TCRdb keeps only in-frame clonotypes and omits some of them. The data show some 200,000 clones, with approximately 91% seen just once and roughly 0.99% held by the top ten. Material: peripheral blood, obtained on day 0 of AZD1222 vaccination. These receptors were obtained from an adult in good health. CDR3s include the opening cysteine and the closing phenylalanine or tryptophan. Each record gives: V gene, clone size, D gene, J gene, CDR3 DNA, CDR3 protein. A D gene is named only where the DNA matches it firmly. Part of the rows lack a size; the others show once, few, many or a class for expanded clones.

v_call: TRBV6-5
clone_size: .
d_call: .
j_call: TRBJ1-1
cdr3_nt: TGTGCCAGCAGTTACTCGATGGGACACCCGGGGACTGAAGCTTTCTTT
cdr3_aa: CASSYSMGHPGTEAFF

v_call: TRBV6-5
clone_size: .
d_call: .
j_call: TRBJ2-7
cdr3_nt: TGTGCCAGCAGTTCCCTACGGGAAGGCTCCTACGAGCAGTACTTC
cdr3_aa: CASSSLREGSYEQYF

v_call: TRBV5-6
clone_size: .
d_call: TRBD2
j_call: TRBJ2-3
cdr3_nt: TGTGCCAGCAGCTTGGCCCTCCCCCGACTAGCGGGAGTTTCAGATACGCAGTATTTT
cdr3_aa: CASSLALPRLAGVSDTQYF

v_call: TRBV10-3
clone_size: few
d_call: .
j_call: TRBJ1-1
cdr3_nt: TGTGCCATCAGCACGGGACACCCAAGTGGAGAAGCTTTCTTT
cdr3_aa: CAISTGHPSGEAFF

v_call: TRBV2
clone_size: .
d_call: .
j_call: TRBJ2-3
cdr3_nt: TGTGCCAGCATTCTGACGGAGGCAGATACGCAGTATTTT
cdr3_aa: CASILTEADTQYF

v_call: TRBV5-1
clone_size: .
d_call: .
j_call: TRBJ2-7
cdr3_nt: TGCGCCAGCAGCTTGTGGGCCACCGGGCAGGGGCGCTCCTACGAGCAGTACTTC
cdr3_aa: CASSLWATGQGRSYEQYF

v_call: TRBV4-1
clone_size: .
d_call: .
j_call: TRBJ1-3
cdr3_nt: TGCGCCAGCAGCCAAAAGCAGGCTGCTGGAAACACCATATATTTT
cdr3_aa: CASSQKQAAGNTIYF

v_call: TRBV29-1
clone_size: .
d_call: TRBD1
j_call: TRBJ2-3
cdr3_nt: TGCAGCGTTAAAACAGGGGATCCGCAGTATTTT
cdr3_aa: CSVKTGDPQYF

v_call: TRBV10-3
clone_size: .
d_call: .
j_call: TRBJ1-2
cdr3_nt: TGTGCCATCAGTTCCCAGGGAGGCTACACCTTC
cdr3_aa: CAISSQGGYTF

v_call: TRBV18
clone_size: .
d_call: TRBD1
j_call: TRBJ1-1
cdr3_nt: TGTGCCAGCTCACCATTGACAGGGGAGAACACTGAAGCTTTCTTT
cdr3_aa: CASSPLTGENTEAFF

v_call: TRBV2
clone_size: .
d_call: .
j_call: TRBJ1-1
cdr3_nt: TGTGCCAGCAGTTCCTGGACCTACATCGACACTGAAGCTTTCTTT
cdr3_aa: CASSSWTYIDTEAFF

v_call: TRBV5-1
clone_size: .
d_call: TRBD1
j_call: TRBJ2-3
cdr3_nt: TGCGCCAGCACCCTCCAACGGACAGGGGGCGCGACAGATACGCAGTATTTT
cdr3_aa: CASTLQRTGGATDTQYF

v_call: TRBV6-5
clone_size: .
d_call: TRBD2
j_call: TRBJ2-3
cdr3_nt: TGTGCCAGCTCTCAGGCGGGAGGAACAGATACGCAGTATTTT
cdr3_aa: CASSQAGGTDTQYF